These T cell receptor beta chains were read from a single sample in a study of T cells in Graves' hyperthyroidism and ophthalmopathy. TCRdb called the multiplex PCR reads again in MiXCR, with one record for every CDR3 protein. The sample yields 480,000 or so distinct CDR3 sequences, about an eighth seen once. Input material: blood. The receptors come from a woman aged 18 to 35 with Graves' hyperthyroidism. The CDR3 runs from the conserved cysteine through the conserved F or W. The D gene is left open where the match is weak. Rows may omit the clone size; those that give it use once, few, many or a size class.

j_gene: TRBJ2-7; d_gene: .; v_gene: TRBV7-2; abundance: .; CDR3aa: CASSLLDPASPGEQYF; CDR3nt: TGTGCCAGCAGCTTATTAGATCCCGCGTCCCCCGGCGAGCAGTACTTC
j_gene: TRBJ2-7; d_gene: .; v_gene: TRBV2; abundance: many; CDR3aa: CASEGRSRLSYEQYF; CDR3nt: TGTGCCAGCGAGGGTAGGTCCCGGCTATCCTACGAGCAGTACTTC
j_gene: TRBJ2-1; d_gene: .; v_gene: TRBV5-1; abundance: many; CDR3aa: CASSLAGDLAEGGEQFF; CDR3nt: TGCGCCAGCAGCTTGGCCGGAGATCTAGCGGAGGGGGGTGAGCAGTTCTTC
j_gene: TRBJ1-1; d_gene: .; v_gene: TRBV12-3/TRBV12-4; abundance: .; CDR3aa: CASTQTATNTEALF; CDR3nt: TGTGCCAGCACTCAGACAGCCACGAACACTGAAGCTCTCTTT
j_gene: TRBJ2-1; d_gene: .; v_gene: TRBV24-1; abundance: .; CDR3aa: CATSDPGPTEKQFF; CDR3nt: TGTGCCACCAGTGATCCCGGACCGACGGAAAAGCAGTTCTTC
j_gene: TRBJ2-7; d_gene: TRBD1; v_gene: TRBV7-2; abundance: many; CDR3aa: CASSLVGDRGSEQYF; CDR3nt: TGTGCCAGCAGCTTAGTTGGGGACAGGGGTTCCGAGCAGTACTTC
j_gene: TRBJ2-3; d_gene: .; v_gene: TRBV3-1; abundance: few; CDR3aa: CASSLSGPLADTQYF; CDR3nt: TGTGCCAGCAGCTTAAGCGGGCCCCTGGCGGATACGCAGTATTTT
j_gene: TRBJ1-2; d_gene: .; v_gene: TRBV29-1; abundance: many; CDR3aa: CSVGGRVGQGAGYTF; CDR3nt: TGCAGCGTTGGTGGAAGGGTGGGGCAGGGAGCTGGCTACACCTTC
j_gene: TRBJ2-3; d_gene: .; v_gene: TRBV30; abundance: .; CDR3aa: CACGRLGTDTQYF; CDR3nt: TGTGCCTGCGGAAGGTTGGGTACAGATACGCAGTATTTT
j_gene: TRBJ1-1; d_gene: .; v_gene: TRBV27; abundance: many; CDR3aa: CASSFNQNTEAFF; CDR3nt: TGTGCCAGCAGTTTTAACCAGAACACTGAAGCTTTCTTT
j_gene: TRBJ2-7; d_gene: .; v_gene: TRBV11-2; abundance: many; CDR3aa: CASSVPWGPPYEQYF; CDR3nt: TGTGCCAGCAGCGTCCCATGGGGACCGCCCTACGAGCAGTACTTC
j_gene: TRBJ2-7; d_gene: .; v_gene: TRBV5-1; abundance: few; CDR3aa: CASSLAAGYTYEQYF; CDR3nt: TGCGCCAGCAGCTTGGCTGCGGGATACACCTACGAGCAGTACTTC
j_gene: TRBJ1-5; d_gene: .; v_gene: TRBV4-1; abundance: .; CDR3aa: CASSQDPGRNQPQHF; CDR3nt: TGCGCCAGCAGCCAAGATCCCGGCAGAAATCAGCCCCAGCATTTT
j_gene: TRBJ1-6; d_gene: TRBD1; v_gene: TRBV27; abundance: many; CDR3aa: CASSLWTGGSPLHF; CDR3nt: TGTGCCAGCAGTTTATGGACAGGGGGGTCACCCCTCCACTTT
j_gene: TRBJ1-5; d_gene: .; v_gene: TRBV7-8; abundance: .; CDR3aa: CASSLEVGRQPQHF; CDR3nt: TGTGCCAGCAGCTTAGAAGTCGGACGGCAGCCCCAGCATTTT
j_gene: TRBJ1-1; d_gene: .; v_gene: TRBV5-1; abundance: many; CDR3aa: CASSLEFRVGAFF; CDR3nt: TGCGCCAGCAGCTTGGAGTTCAGAGTCGGAGCTTTCTTT
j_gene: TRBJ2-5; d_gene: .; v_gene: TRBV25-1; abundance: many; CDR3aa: CASSEDSGPPETQYF; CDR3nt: TGTGCCAGCAGTGAAGACAGCGGCCCCCCGGAGACCCAGTACTTC
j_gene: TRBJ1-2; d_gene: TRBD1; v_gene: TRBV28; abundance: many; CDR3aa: CASRWDRDFPSYTF; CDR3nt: TGTGCCAGCAGGTGGGACAGGGATTTTCCGAGCTACACCTTC
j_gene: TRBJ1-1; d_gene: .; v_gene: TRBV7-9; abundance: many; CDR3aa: CASSFRNEAFF; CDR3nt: TGTGCCAGCAGCTTCCGAAATGAAGCTTTCTTT
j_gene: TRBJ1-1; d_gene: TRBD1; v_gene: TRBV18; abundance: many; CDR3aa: CASSPGTAPEAFF; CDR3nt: TGTGCCAGCTCACCCGGGACAGCACCAGAAGCTTTCTTT
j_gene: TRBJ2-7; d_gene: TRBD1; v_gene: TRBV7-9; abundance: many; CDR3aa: CASSLASTGGREQYF; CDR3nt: TGTGCCAGCAGCTTAGCCTCCACAGGGGGACGCGAGCAGTACTTC
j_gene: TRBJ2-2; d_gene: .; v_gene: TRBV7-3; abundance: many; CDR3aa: CASSLTPSNTGELFF; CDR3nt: TGTGCCAGCAGCTTAACGCCCAGCAACACCGGGGAGCTGTTTTTT
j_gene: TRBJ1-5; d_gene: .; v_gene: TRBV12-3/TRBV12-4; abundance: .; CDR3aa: CASSLGLGNQPQHF; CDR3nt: TGTGCCAGCAGTTTAGGTTTAGGGAATCAGCCCCAGCATTTT